This TCR beta chain was retrieved from a study of T cells in Graves' hyperthyroidism and ophthalmopathy (dated by TCRdb to about 2019). With respect to the entire study: Peripheral blood samples were taken at initial diagnosis, before any treatment was given. Following sampling, methimazole starting at 30 mg daily was given to hyperthyroidism patients, and high-dose intravenous methylprednisolone was given to ophthalmopathy patients. The approximately 100 discovery patients were randomly divided into training and test sets at a 7:3 ratio. To identify distinguishing TCR V-J signatures, a discovery cohort of around 98 patients was used, comprising 43 with Graves' ophthalmopathy and about 59 with stable Graves' hyperthyroidism. Prospective prediction of ophthalmopathy was tested in an independent validation cohort consisting of some 18 hyperthyroidism patients and about 17 patients who later progressed to ophthalmopathy. In addition, the study compared T-cell repertoires in thyroid tissue and in blood from several Graves' hyperthyroidism patients. TCR Vbeta CDR3 sequencing of roughly 140 peripheral blood samples (under 45 ophthalmopathy, roughly 74 hyperthyroidism and some 17 progressor patients) is reported in the paper.

What the study reported, not specific to this receptor: No statistical method was used to fix the sample size in advance, and group allocation was not hidden from the investigators. In cross-validation, a model built on a 13 V-J signature told ophthalmopathy apart from stable hyperthyroidism with under 90% sensitivity and approximately 81% specificity, and in testing the same model reached 80%/75%. Most expanded thyroid clonotypes (frequency above 0.001) were also found in blood, which suggests that blood repertoires may mirror thyroid immune responses. In validation, the model predicted progression to ophthalmopathy a median of approximately 6.3 months before onset, with roughly 68% sensitivity and about 72% specificity.

TCR beta CDR3 regions were amplified from RNA transcripts. A first-round RT-PCR of the TCR CDR3 used the HTBI primer set with the Qiagen OneStep RT-PCR kit. The libraries were constructed in a second round of multiplex PCR and then size-selected and purified. Paired-end sequencing of the libraries was performed with 100 bp reads on an Illumina HiSeq2000. In the original analysis: Raw data were processed with SOAPnuke, discarding reads with adapters, uncalled bases, mean Phred below 15, or no exact constant-primer or identifier match. COPE v1.2.5 was used to merge high-quality paired reads, and clonotypes were defined as unique nucleotide sequences. MiTCR v1.1 was used to align clonotypes to the IMGT TRBV, TRBD and TRBJ reference segments. Only V-J combinations with frequency above 0.0001, covering approximately 99% of repertoires, were analysed. A TCS score was defined as the ratio of F50 (clonal expansion) to E x V (chaos), with BLOSUM62-based TCRdist applied between CDR3 peptides within each V-J. Welch's t-statistics and random forest reduced roughly 530 V-J features to roughly 13, which were used in a naive Bayes classifier (R e1071). TCRdb applied fastp at Q25 and MiXCR to the public reads, then kept only in-frame beta chains. Duplicate CDR3 protein sequences are folded into a single record with the most common DNA and genes. TCRdb's processing, not the authors' own work, is the source of the V and J calls. The sample records a few hundred thousand distinct CDR3 sequences, about 14% of which are singletons. The ten largest make up roughly 21% of the sample.

Moderately to severely active disease, a Clinical Activity Score of at least 3, a NOSPECS grade of at least 4, and a duration under 3 months were present in ophthalmopathy patients. The study excluded patients with uncontrolled infections, other autoimmune diseases, pregnancy or lactation. Diagnoses were based on clinical symptoms, serum thyroxine and TRAb, thyroid ultrasound and orbital computed tomography. Ficoll-Paque density gradient centrifugation was used to isolate PBMCs from approximately 10 ml of fresh peripheral blood. Trizol reagent was used to extract total RNA, and RNA quality was then checked on an Agilent 2100 Bioanalyzer. This clonotype was seen only a few times. Its recognized antigen is unknown. No qualities accompany the bases; no much larger clone lies one base away. Deletion took 0 bases off V and 6 bases off J, with a span of 12 bases between the germline ends. The cysteine opens and the phenylalanine closes a CDR3 of 14 amino acids. The entry retains the CDR3 DNA only, 42 bases that are in frame from base 1. The germline V gene specifies MNHEY as CDR1 and SVGAGI as CDR2.

This TCR was sampled from a woman aged 30 to 39 with Graves' ophthalmopathy. The chain couples TRBV6-5 to TRBJ2-7; the D gene lacks a confident call. Sequenced material: blood. The sequenced DNA is TGTGCCAGCAGTTACTCAATGGTAACCCCCGAGCAGTACTTC. Protein translation: CASSYSMVTPEQYF.